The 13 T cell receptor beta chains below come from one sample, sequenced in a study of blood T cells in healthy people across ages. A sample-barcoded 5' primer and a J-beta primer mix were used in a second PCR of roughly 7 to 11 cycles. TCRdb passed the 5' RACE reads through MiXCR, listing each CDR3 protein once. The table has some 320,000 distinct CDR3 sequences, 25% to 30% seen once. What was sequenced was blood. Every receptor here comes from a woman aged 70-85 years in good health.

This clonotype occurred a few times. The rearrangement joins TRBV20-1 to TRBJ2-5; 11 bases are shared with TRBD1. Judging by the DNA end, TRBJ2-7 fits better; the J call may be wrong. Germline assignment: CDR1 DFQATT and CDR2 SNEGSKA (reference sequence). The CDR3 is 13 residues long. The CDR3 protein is CSVTPGQGDEQYF. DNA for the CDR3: TGCAGTGTCACTCCGGGACAGGGGGACGAGCAGTACTTC.

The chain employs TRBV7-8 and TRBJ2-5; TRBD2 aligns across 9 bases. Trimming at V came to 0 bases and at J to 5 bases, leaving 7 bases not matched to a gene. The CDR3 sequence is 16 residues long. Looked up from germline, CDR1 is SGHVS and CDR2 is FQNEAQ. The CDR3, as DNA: TGTGCCAGCAGCTTAGCGGCTAGCGGGACCGTGGAGACCCAGTACTTC. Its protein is CASSLAASGTVETQYF.

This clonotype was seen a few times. The CDR3 is CASSQGTGKNSPLHF. The DNA of the CDR3 is TGTGCCAGCAGTCAAGGGACAGGGAAGAATTCACCCCTCCACTTT. V and J are TRBV6-5 and TRBJ1-6, with 9 bases that match TRBD1. V was clipped by 5 bases and J by 7 bases; unmatched bases: 6. The CDR3 loop spans 15 amino acids. CDR1 is MNHEY and CDR2 is SVGAGI in the germline V gene.

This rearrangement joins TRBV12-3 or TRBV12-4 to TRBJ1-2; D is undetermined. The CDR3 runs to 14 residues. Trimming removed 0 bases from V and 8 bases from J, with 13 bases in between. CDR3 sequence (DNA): TGTGCCAGCAGTTTAGCTAGTTATTCAAAAGGCTACACCTTC. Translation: CASSLASYSKGYTF.

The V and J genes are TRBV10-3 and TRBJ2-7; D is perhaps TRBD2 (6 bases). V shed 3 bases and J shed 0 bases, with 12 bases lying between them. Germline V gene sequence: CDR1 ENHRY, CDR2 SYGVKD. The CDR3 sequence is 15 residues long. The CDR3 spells CAISDGWEDSYEQYF. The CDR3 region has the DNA TGTGCCATCAGTGATGGGTGGGAGGACTCCTACGAGCAGTACTTC.

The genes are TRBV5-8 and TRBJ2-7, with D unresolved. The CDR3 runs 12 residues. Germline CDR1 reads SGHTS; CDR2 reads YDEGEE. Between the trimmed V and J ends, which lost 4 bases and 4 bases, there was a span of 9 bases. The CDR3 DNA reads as TGTGCCAGCAGCCCGGAGATTTACGAGCAGTACTTC. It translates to CASSPEIYEQYF.

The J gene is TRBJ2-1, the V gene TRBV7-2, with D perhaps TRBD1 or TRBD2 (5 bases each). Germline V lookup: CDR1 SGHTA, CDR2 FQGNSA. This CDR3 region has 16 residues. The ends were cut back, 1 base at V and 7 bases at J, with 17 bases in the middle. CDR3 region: CASSLGGPGSGNEQFF. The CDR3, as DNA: TGTGCCAGCAGCTTAGGGGGACCCGGGTCGGGGAATGAGCAGTTCTTC.

The CDR3 loop reads CAINSAIGIEQYF. CDR3 coding DNA: TGTGCCATCAACTCGGCAATCGGGATCGAGCAGTACTTC. V usage is TRBV10-3 and J usage is TRBJ2-5, with D possibly TRBD2 on 5 matching bases. The J call is in doubt because the DNA end fits TRBJ2-7 better. In germline, CDR1 is ENHRY, CDR2 SYGVKD. The CDR3 contains 13 residues.

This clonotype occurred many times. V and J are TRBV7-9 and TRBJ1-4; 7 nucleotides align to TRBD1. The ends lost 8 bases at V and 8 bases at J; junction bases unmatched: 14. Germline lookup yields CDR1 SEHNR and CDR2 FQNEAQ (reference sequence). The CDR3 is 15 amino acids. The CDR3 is CASRRGGRDGEKLFF. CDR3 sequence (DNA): TGTGCCAGCCGGCGAGGGGGCAGGGATGGGGAAAAACTGTTTTTT.

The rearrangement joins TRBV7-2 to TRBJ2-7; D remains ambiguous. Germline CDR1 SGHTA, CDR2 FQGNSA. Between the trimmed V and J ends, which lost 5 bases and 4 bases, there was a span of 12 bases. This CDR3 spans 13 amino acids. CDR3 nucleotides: TGTGCCAGCAGCGGGGATCGGATTTACGAGCAGTACTTC. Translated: CASSGDRIYEQYF.

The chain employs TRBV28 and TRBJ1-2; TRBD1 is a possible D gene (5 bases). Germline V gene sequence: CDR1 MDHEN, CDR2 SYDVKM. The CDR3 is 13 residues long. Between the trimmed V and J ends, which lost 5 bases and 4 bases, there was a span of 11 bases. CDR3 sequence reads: CASSATGVYGYTF. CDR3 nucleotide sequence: TGTGCCAGCAGTGCGACGGGGGTCTATGGCTACACCTTC.

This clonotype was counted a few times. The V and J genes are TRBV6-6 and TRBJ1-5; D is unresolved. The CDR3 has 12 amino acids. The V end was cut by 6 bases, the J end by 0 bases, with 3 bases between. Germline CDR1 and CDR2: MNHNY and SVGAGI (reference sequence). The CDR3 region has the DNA TGTGCCAGCAGCCGTAGCAATCAGCCCCAGCATTTT. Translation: CASSRSNQPQHF.

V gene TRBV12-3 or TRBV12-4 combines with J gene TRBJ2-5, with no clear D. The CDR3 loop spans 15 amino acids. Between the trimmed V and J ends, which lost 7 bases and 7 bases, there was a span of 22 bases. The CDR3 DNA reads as TGTGCCAGCACCCTAGGTTTGGCAGGCCCCACGACCCAGTACTTC. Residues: CASTLGLAGPTTQYF.